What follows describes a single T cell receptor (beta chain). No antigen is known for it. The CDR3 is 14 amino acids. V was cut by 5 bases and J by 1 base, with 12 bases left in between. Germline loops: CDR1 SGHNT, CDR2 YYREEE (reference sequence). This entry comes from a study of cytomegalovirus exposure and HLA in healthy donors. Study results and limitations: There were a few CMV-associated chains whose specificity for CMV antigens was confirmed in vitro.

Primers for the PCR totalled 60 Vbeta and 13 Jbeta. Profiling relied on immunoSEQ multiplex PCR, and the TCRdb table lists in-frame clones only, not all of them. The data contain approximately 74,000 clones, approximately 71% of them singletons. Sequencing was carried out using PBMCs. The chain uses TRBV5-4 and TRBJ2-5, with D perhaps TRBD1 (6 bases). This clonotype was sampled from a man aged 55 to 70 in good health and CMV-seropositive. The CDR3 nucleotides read TGTGCCAGCAGGGCCCAGGGGCCCCAAGAGACCCAGTACTTC. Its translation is CASRAQGPQETQYF.